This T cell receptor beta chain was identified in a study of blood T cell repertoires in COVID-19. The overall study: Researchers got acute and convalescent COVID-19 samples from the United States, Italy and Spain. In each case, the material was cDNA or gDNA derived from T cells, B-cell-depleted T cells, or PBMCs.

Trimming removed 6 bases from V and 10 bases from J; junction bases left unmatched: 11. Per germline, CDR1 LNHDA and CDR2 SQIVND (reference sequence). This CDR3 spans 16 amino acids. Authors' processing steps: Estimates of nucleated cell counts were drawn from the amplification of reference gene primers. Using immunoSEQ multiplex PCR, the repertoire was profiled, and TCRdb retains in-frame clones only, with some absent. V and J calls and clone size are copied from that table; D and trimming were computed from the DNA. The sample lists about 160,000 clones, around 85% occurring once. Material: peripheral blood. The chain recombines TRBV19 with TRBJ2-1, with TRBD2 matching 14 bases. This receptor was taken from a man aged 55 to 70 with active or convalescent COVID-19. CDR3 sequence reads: CASRPLGLAGGGEQFF. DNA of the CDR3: TGTGCCAGTAGGCCCCTCGGACTAGCGGGGGGTGGCGAGCAGTTCTTC. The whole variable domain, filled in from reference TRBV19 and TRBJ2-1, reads DGGITQSPKYLFRKEGQNVTLSCEQNLNHDAMYWYRQDPGQGLRLIYYSQIVNDFQKGDIAEGYSVSREKKESFPLTVTSAQKNPTAFYLCASRPLGLAGGGEQFFGPGTRLTVL.